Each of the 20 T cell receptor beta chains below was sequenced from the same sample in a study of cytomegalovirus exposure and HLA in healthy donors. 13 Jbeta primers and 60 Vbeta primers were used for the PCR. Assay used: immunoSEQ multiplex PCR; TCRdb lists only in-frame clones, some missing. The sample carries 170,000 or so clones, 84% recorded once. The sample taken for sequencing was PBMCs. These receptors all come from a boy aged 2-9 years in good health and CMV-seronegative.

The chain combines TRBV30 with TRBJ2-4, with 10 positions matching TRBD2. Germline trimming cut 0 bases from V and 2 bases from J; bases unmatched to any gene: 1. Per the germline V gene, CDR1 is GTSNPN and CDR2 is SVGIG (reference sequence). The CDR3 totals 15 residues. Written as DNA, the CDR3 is TGTGCCTGGAGTGTACTAGCGGGACCCAAAAACATTCAGTACTTC. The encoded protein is CAWSVLAGPKNIQYF.

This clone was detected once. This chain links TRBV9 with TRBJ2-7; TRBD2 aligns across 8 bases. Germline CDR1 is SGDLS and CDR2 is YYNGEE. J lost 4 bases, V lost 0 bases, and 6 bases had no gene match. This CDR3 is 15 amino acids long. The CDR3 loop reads CASSVGVAGLYEQYF. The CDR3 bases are TGTGCCAGCAGCGTAGGGGTAGCGGGATTGTACGAGCAGTACTTC.

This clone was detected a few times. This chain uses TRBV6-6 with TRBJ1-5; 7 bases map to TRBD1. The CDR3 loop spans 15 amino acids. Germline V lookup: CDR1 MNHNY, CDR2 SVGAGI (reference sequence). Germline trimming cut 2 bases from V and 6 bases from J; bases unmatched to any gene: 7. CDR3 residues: CASSYTNRGSQPQHF. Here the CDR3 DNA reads TGTGCCAGCAGTTACACCAACAGGGGTAGTCAGCCCCAGCATTTT.

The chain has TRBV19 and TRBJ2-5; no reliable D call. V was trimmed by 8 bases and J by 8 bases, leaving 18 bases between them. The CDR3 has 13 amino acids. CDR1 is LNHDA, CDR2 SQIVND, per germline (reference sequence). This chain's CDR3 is CASVGGHPGTQYF. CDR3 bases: TGTGCCAGTGTCGGTGGGCACCCCGGAACCCAGTACTTC.

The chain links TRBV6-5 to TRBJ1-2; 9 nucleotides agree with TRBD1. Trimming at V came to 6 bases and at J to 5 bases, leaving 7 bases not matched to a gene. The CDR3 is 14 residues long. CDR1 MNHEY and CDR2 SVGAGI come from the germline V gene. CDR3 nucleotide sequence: TGTGCCAGCAGACTTCCGGGACAGGGTTATGGCTACACCTTC. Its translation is CASRLPGQGYGYTF.

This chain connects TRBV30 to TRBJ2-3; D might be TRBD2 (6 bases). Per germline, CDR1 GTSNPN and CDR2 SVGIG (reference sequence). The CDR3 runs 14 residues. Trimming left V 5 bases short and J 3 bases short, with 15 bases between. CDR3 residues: CAWGASAETDTQYF. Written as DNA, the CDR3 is TGTGCCTGGGGGGCTAGCGCTGAGACAGATACGCAGTATTTT.

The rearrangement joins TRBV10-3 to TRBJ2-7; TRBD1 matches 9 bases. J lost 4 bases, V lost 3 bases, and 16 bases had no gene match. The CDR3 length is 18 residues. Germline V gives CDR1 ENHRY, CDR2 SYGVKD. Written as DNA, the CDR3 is TGTGCCATCAGTGAAAGGGACAGGGCTTTGCCATCGCCTTACGAGCAGTACTTC. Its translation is CAISERDRALPSPYEQYF.

In nucleotides, the CDR3 is TGCGCCAGCAGTGATGAGCGGGAGAAGGGCACAGATACGCAGTATTTT. Translating gives CASSDEREKGTDTQYF. V usage is TRBV10-2 and J usage is TRBJ2-3; 8 bases are a match to TRBD2. The CDR3 is 16 amino acids. From germline, CDR1 is WSHSY and CDR2 SAAADI. J was trimmed by 1 base and V by 3 bases; bases with no gene match: 6.

The CDR3 spells CATSRQGALDTQYF. CDR3 nucleotide sequence: TGTGCCACCAGCAGACAGGGGGCGCTTGATACGCAGTATTTT. V gene TRBV15 combines with J gene TRBJ2-3; TRBD1 aligns across 8 bases. This CDR3 region has 14 residues. J was trimmed by 6 bases and V by 2 bases; bases with no gene match: 4. Germline CDR1 LNHNV, CDR2 YYDKDF (reference sequence).

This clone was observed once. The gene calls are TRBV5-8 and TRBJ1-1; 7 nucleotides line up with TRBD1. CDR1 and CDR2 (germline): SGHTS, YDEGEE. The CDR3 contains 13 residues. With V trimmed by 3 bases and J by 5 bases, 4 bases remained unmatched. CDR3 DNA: TGTGCCAGCAGCTGGGGCAGGGGGACTGAAGCTTTCTTT. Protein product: CASSWGRGTEAFF. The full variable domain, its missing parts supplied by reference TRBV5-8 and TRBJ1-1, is EAGVTQSPTHLIKTRGQQATLRCSPISGHTSVYWYQQALGLGLQFLLWYDEGEERNRGNFPPRFSGRQFPNYSSELNVNALELEDSALYLCASSWGRGTEAFFGQGTRLTVV.

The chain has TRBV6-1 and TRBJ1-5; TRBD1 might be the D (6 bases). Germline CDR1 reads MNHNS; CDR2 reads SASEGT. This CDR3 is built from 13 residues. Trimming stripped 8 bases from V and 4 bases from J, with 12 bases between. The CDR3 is CASRQESNQPQHF. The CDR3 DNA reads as TGTGCCAGCCGACAGGAGAGTAATCAGCCCCAGCATTTT.

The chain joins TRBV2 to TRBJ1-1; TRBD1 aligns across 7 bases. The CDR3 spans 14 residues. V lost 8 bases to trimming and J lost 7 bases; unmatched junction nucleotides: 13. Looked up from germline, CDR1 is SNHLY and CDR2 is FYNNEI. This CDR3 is CASEATGTVGEAFF. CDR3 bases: TGTGCCAGCGAGGCGACAGGGACCGTCGGTGAAGCTTTCTTT.

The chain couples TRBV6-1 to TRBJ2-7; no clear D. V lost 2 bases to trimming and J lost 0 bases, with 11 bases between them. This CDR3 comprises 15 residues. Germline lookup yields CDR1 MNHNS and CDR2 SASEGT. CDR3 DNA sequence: TGTGCCAGCAGTGAACTACCCAACGGCTCCTACGAGCAGTACTTC. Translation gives CASSELPNGSYEQYF.

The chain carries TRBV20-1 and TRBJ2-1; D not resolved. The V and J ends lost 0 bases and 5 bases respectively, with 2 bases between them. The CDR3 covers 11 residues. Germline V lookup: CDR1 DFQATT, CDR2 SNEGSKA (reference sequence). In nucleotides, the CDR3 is TGCAGTGCTAGAGACAACAATGAGCAGTTCTTC. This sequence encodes CSARDNNEQFF.

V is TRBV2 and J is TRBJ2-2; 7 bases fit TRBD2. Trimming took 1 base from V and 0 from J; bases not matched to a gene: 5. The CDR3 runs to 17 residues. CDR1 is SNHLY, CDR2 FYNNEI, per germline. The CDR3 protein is CASSEGSLAPNTGELFF. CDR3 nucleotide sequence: TGTGCCAGCAGTGAAGGGTCACTAGCGCCGAACACCGGGGAGCTGTTTTTT.

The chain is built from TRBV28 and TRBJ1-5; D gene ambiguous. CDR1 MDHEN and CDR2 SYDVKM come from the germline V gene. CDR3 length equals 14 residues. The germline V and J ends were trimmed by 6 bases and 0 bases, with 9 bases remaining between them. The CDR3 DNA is TGTGCCAGCAGCCGGGGTTATAGCAATCAGCCCCAGCATTTT. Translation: CASSRGYSNQPQHF. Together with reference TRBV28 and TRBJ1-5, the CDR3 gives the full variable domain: DVKVTQSSRYLVKRTGEKVFLECVQDMDHENMFWYRQDPGLGLRLIYFSYDVKMKEKGDIPEGYSVSREKKERFSLILESASTNQTSMYLCASSRGYSNQPQHFGDGTRLSIL.

In DNA, the CDR3 is TGTGCCAGCAGCGTAGGCGGCGGGGGAAACACTGAAGCTTTCTTT. It specifies CASSVGGGGNTEAFF. The chain employs TRBV9 and TRBJ1-1, with D possibly being TRBD1 (5 bases). Germline-derived CDR1 and CDR2 are SGDLS and YYNGEE. V was clipped by 0 bases and J by 2 bases, with 11 bases between them. This CDR3 is 15 amino acids long.

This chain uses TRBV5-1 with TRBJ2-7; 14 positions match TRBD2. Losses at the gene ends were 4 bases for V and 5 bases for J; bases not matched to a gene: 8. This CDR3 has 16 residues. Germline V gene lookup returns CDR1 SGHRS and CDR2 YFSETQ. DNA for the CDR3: TGCGCCAGCAGCCCCGGGACTAGCGGGAGATCGAACGAGCAGTACTTC. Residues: CASSPGTSGRSNEQYF.

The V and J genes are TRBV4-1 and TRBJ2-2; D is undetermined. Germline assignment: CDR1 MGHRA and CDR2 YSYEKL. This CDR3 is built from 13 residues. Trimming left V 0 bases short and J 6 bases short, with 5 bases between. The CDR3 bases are TGCGCCAGCAGCCAAGATATCGCCGGGGAGCTGTTTTTT. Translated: CASSQDIAGELFF.

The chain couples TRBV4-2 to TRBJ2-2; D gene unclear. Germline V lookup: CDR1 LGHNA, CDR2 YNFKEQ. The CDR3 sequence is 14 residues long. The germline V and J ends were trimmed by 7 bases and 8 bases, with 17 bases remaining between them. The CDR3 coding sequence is TGTGCCAGCACCCAGCCCCTCAGTCAAGGGGAGCTGTTTTTT. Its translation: CASTQPLSQGELFF.